The source of this TCR beta chain is a study of CD8 T cells in Susac syndrome. The authors reverse transcribed roughly 0.5 to 1 ug RNA with random hexamers. The method of amplification for TCR beta CDR3 was immunoSEQ multiplex PCR, covering 54 Vbeta and 13 Jbeta. TCRdb fed the immunoSEQ multiplex PCR reads into MiXCR, producing one record per CDR3 protein. The data show roughly 180,000 distinct CDR3 sequences, approximately 94% seen once. TEMRA cells were FACS-enriched, while CD8+ and CD4+ T cells were negatively isolated. Whole-study findings and limits: The relatively small number of individuals in the TCR sequencing and HLA analysis was acknowledged by the study.

Details on this clonotype: Its antigen remains unidentified.

In germline, CDR1 is GTSNPN, CDR2 SVGIG (reference sequence). This CDR3 is built from 10 residues. The receptor comes from a human donor in good health. The sample taken for sequencing was CD4+ T cells from PBMCs. The chain uses TRBV30 and TRBJ1-4, with D unresolved. Written as DNA, the CDR3 is TGTGCGACGATGAATGAAAAACTGTTTTTT. Protein: CATMNEKLFF.